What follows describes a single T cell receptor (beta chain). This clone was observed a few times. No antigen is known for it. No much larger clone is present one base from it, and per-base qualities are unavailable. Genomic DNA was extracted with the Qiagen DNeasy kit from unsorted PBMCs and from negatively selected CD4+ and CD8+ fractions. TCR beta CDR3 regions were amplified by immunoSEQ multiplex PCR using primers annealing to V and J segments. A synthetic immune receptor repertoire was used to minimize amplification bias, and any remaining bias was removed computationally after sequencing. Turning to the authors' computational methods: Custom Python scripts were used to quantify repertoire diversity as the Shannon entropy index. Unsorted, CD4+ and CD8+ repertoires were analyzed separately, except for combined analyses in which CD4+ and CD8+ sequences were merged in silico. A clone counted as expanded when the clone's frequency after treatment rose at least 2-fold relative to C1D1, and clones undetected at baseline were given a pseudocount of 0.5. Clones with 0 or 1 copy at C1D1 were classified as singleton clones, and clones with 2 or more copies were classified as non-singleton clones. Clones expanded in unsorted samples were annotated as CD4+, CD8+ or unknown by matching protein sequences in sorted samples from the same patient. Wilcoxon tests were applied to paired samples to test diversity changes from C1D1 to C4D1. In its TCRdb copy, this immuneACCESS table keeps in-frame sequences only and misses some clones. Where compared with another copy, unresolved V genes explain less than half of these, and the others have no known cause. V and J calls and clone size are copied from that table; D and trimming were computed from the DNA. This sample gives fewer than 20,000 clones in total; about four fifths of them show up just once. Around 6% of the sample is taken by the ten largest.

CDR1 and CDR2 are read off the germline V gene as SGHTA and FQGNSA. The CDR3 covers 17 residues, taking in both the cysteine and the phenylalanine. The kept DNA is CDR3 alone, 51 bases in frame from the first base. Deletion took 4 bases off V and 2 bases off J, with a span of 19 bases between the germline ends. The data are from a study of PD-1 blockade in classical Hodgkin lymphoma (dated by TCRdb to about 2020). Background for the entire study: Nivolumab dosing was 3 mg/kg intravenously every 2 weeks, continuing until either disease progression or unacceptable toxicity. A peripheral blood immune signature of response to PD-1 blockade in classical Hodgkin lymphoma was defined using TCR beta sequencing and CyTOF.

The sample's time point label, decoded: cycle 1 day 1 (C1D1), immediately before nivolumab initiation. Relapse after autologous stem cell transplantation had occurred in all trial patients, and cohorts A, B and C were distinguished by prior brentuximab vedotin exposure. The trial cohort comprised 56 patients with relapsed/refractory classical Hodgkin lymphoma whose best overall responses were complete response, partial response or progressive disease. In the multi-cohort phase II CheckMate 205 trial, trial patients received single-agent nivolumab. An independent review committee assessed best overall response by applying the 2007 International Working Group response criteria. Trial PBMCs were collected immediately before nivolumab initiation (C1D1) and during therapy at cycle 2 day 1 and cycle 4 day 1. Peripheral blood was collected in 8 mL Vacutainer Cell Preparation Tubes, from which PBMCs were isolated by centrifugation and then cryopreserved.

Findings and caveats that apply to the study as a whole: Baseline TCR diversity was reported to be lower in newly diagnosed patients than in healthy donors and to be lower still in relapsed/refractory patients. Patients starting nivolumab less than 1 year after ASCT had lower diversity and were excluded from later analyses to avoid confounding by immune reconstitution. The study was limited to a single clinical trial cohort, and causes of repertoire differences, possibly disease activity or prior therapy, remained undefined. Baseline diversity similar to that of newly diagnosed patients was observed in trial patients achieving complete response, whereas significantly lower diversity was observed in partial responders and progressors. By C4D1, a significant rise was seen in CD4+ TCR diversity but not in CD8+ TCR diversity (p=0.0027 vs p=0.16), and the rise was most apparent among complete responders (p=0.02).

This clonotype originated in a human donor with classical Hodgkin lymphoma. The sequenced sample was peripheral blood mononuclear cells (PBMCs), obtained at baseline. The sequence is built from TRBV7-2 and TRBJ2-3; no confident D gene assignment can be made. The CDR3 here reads CASSSYSPGHYTDTQYF. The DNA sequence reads TGTGCCAGCAGCTCCTACTCTCCGGGCCACTACACAGATACGCAGTATTTT. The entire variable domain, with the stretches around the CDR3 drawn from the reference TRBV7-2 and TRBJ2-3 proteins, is GAGVSQSPSNKVTEKGKDVELRCDPISGHTALYWYRQSLGQGLEFLIYFQGNSAPDKSGLPSDRFSAERTGGSVSTLTIQRTQQEDSAVYLCASSSYSPGHYTDTQYFGPGTRLTVL.